This T cell receptor (beta chain) was sequenced for a study of beta chain features in type 1 diabetes. The CDR3 consists of 14 residues. The germline CDR1 and CDR2 sequences are SGDLS and YYNGEE. V was cut by 5 bases and J by 5 bases, with 14 bases left in between. cDNA synthesis used the whole RNA isolate, giving expressed TCRB sequences. The table came from immunoSEQ multiplex PCR; TCRdb's copy has only in-frame clones and leaves some out. This table has around 430,000 clones, around 30% appearing once. The rearrangement joins TRBV9 to TRBJ2-1, with a weak D call TRBD2 (6 bases). This TCR came from a man aged 18 to 29 in good health. The source material was naive CD4+ T cells from blood. This CDR3 is CASRPLARNNEQFF. The CDR3 DNA follows: TGTGCCAGCAGGCCCCTAGCGAGGAACAATGAGCAGTTCTTC.